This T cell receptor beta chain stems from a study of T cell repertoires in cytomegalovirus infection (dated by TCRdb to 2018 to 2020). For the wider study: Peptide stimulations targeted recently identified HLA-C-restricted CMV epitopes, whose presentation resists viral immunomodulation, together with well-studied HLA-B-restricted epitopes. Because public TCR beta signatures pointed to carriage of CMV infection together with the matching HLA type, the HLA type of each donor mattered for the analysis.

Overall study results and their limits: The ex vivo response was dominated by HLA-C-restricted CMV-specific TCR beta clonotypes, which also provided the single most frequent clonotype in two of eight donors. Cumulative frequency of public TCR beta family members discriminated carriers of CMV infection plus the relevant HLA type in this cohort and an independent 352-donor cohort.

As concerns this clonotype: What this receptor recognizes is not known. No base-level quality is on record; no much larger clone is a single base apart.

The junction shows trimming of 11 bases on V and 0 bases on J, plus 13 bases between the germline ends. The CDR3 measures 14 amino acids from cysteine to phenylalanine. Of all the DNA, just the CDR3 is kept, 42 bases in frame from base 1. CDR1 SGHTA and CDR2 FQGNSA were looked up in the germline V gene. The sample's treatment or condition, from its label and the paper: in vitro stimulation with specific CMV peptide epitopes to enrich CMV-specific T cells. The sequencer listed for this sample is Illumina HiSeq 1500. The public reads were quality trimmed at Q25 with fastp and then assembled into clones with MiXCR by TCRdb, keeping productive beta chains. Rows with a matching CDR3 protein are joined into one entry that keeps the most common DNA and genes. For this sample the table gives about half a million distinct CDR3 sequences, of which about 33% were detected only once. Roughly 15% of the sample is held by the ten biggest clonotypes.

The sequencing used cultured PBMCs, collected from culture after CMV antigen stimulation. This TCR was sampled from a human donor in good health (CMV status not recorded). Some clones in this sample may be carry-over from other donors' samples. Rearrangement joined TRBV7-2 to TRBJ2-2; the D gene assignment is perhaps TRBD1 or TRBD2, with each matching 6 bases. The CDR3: CARKGGANTGELFF. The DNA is TGTGCCCGGAAGGGGGGCGCGAACACCGGGGAGCTGTTTTTT.